One sample yielded the 19 T cell receptor beta chains listed below, sequenced in a study of human T cells and chemical hapten exposure. Stated time point: patch test 2, 6 weeks after DPC sensitization. The treatment is: therapeutic diphenylcyclopropenone sensitization with weekly scalp DPC. TCRdb re-called the RACE reads through MiXCR, storing one row per CDR3 protein. The profile shows about 380,000 distinct CDR3 sequences, roughly 6% of them singletons. The source material was whole blood, sampled in connection with sensitization to the hapten diphenylcyclopropenone (DPC). Receptor source: a woman aged 18-35 years with alopecia areata. Some clones in this sample may be carry-over from other donors' samples.

At least ten counts were recorded for this clonotype. The V call is TRBV5-1, the J call TRBJ1-1, with D possibly matching TRBD1 (5 bases). V was cut by 1 base and J by 4 bases, with 20 bases left in between. CDR1 SGHRS and CDR2 YFSETQ come from the germline V gene. This CDR3 spans 17 amino acids. CDR3 protein: CASSLLLNHGRGTEAFF. The CDR3 DNA reads TGCGCCAGCAGCTTGCTCCTGAATCATGGGAGGGGCACTGAAGCTTTCTTT. The full variable domain, completed using reference TRBV5-1 and TRBJ1-1, is KAGVTQTPRYLIKTRGQQVTLSCSPISGHRSVSWYQQTPGQGLQFLFEYFSETQRNKGNFPGRFSGRQFSNSRSEMNVSTLELGDSALYLCASSLLLNHGRGTEAFFGQGTRLTVV.

The rearrangement joins TRBV5-5 to TRBJ1-1; D possibly corresponds to TRBD1 (6 bases). The germline V gene has CDR1 SGHKS and CDR2 YYEKEE (reference sequence). V was pared by 2 bases and J by 1 base, with 12 bases between. The CDR3 is 15 amino acids. The CDR3 DNA follows: TGTGCCAGCAGCTTACCGGGACACCCGAACACTGAAGCTTTCTTT. It encodes CASSLPGHPNTEAFF.

This clonotype was counted only a few times. The chain links TRBV18 to TRBJ1-3; weak D call: TRBD1 (6 bases). Per germline, CDR1 KGHSH and CDR2 LQKENI. The CDR3 covers 15 residues. The V end was cut by 6 bases, the J end by 0 bases, with 12 bases between. The CDR3 DNA sequence: TGTGCCAGCTCCATCCAGGACAGCTCTGGAAACACCATATATTTT. Its translation: CASSIQDSSGNTIYF.

The chain uses TRBV4-3 and TRBJ1-2; D ambiguous. Trimming took 4 bases from V and 4 from J, leaving 19 bases between them. Germline loops: CDR1 LGHNA, CDR2 YSLEER. The CDR3 is made up of 16 amino acids. CDR3 amino acids: CASSLELGGRVYGYTF. Written as DNA, the CDR3 is TGCGCCAGCAGCCTCGAACTCGGAGGGCGAGTCTATGGCTACACCTTC.

Ten or more counts support this clonotype. The chain uses TRBV5-1 and TRBJ1-1; the D is unclear. Germline CDR1 SGHRS, CDR2 YFSETQ. V dropped 7 bases and J dropped 1 base, with 8 bases sitting between them. This CDR3 comprises 12 residues. CDR3 DNA: TGCGCCAGCGCGACGGAGAACACTGAAGCTTTCTTT. It is translated as CASATENTEAFF.

This clonotype was seen at least ten times. V gene TRBV6-6 combines with J gene TRBJ1-1, with 8 bases matching TRBD1. Trimming cost V 4 bases and J 2 bases; bases outside gene matches: 9. Germline V CDR1 and CDR2: MNHNY, SVGAGI (reference sequence). The CDR3 loop spans 16 amino acids. CDR3 sequence (DNA): TGTGCCAGCAGTTCCACGGCAGGGGGCGGAAACACTGAAGCTTTCTTT. Its protein product is CASSSTAGGGNTEAFF.

This clonotype was seen many times. The rearrangement uses TRBV7-2 and TRBJ2-5, with D possibly being TRBD1 or TRBD2 (5 bases each). Per germline, CDR1 SGHTA and CDR2 FQGNSA. The CDR3 has 13 amino acids. Trimming stripped 7 bases from V and 5 bases from J, with 14 bases between. The CDR3 nucleotides are TGTGCCAGCATGAGGGGCGTATGGGAGACCCAGTACTTC. This sequence encodes CASMRGVWETQYF.

The table lists this clonotype with a few counts. The V gene is TRBV7-9, the J gene TRBJ1-4; D is unresolved. In germline, CDR1 is SEHNR, CDR2 FQNEAQ (reference sequence). V was shortened by 3 bases and J by 7 bases, with 12 bases between the two germline ends. This CDR3 comprises 14 residues. This CDR3 reads CASSFRTGGEKLFF. For the CDR3, the DNA is TGTGCCAGCAGCTTCAGAACGGGAGGTGAAAAACTGTTTTTT.

This clonotype was counted many times. This chain uses TRBV4-1 with TRBJ1-3; D remains ambiguous. The V end lost 4 bases, the J end lost 2 bases, and 9 bases lay between the germline ends. This CDR3 has 14 amino acids. Germline V lookup: CDR1 MGHRA, CDR2 YSYEKL. In nucleotides, the CDR3 is TGCGCCAGCAGCCTCTCCGCTACTGGAAACACCATATATTTT. Translated, it gives CASSLSATGNTIYF.

This clonotype was seen only a few times. V and J are TRBV29-1 and TRBJ2-3, with D perhaps matching TRBD1 (5 bases). This CDR3 comprises 12 residues. Trimming stripped 4 bases from V and 10 bases from J, with 15 bases between. From germline, CDR1 is SQVTM and CDR2 ANQGSEA. In DNA form, the CDR3 reads TGCAGCGTTGTGGGCAGGACAAAAGCGCAGTATTTT. It is translated as CSVVGRTKAQYF.

The chain has TRBV7-6 and TRBJ1-3; no reliable D call. V lost 4 bases to trimming and J lost 1 base, with 14 bases between them. The CDR3 is made up of 16 amino acids. CDR1 is SGHVS and CDR2 is FNYEAQ in the germline V gene. The CDR3 coding sequence is TGTGCCAGCAGCTCCGAGTCGGGGAATTCTGGAAACACCATATATTTT. It codes for CASSSESGNSGNTIYF.

The genes are TRBV9 and TRBJ2-6; D perhaps matches TRBD1 (7 bases). Between the trimmed V and J ends, which lost 0 bases and 1 base, there was a span of 29 bases. Germline V gene sequence: CDR1 SGDLS, CDR2 YYNGEE. The CDR3 contains 23 residues. CDR3 nucleotide sequence: TGTGCCAGCAGCGTAGTTTGGGAGGTCCGGGACAGAGCTTCACCGTCTGGGGCCAACGTCCTGACTTTC. It yields the protein CASSVVWEVRDRASPSGANVLTF.

This clonotype has ten or more counts. The genes are TRBV2 and TRBJ2-3; a weak D match, TRBD1 (5 bases). CDR1 is SNHLY and CDR2 is FYNNEI in the germline V gene. The V and J ends lost 7 bases and 2 bases respectively, with 13 bases between them. CDR3 length equals 14 residues. The CDR3 DNA sequence: TGTGCCAGCAAAAAGGGGCAAGACACAGATACGCAGTATTTT. It translates to CASKKGQDTDTQYF.

The chain is built from TRBV27 and TRBJ2-3; D is undetermined. The CDR3 has 13 amino acids. Per the germline V gene, CDR1 is MNHEY and CDR2 is SMNVEV (reference sequence). V was shortened by 6 bases and J by 1 base, with 8 bases between the two germline ends. The CDR3 protein is CASRYAGTDTQYF. The DNA for the CDR3 is TGTGCCAGCAGGTACGCAGGCACAGATACGCAGTATTTT.

This sequence joins TRBV7-3 and TRBJ2-1; 7 bases fit TRBD1. CDR1 and CDR2 (germline): SGHTA, FQGTGA. Trimming at V came to 0 bases and at J to 8 bases, leaving 4 bases not matched to a gene. The CDR3 runs to 14 residues. DNA for the CDR3: TGTGCCAGCAGCTTAACGACAGGGCTGGATGAGCAGTTCTTC. It translates to CASSLTTGLDEQFF.

This clonotype has ten or more counts. The chain recombines TRBV12-3 or TRBV12-4 with TRBJ2-3; D call uncertain. The CDR3 runs 12 residues. Trimming pared 6 bases from V and 3 bases from J, leaving 7 bases between. CDR3 sequence: CASSLVTDTQYF. CDR3 bases: TGTGCCAGCAGCTTGGTTACAGATACGCAGTATTTT.

The chain combines TRBV7-2 with TRBJ2-3; 9 bases are shared with TRBD1. The CDR3 covers 13 residues. Germline V CDR1 and CDR2: SGHTA, FQGNSA. V lost 4 bases to trimming and J lost 7 bases; unmatched junction nucleotides: 3. The CDR3 spells CASSWDRAYTQYF. In DNA form, the CDR3 reads TGTGCCAGCAGCTGGGACAGGGCTTATACGCAGTATTTT.

This clonotype was observed a few times. The rearrangement joins TRBV4-2 to TRBJ1-1, with D maybe TRBD1 (6 bases). Trimming took off 0 bases at V and 4 bases at J, with 18 bases between the two ends. There are 17 residues in the CDR3. The V gene's germline CDR1 is LGHNA and CDR2 YNFKEQ. The CDR3 loop is CASSQETQGWTSTEAFF. CDR3 nucleotides: TGTGCCAGCAGCCAAGAGACGCAGGGGTGGACCAGCACTGAAGCTTTCTTT.

This clonotype was counted only a few times. The CDR3 spells CASSLTQLEKLFF. In DNA, the CDR3 is TGTGCCAGCAGCTTAACCCAATTGGAAAAACTGTTTTTT. The genes are TRBV7-9 and TRBJ1-4; D remains unclear. CDR1 is SEHNR and CDR2 is FQNEAQ in the germline V gene (reference sequence). The CDR3 contains 13 residues. The V and J ends lost 2 bases and 8 bases respectively, with 9 bases between them.